This T cell receptor (beta chain) is drawn from a study of blood T cell repertoires in COVID-19. The germline V gene has CDR1 LNHDA and CDR2 SQIVND (reference sequence). CDR3 length: 15 amino acids. V was trimmed by 8 bases and J by 0 bases, leaving 14 bases between them. The table came from immunoSEQ multiplex PCR; TCRdb's copy has only in-frame clones and leaves some out. The table has roughly 250,000 clones, about 85% seen once. This sequence joins TRBV19 and TRBJ1-5; TRBD1 might be the D (5 bases). The clonotype comes from a woman aged 25 to 39 with acute COVID-19. Material: PBMCs or T cells enriched from blood (not recorded which). DNA for the CDR3: TGTGCCAGTGGGAGGGGCCCCTATAGCAATCAGCCCCAGCATTTT. Encoded protein: CASGRGPYSNQPQHF.